The T cell receptor beta chain under discussion was sequenced for a study of monozygotic twins with inflammatory bowel disease. TCRdb processed the 5' RACE reads again and assigns one entry to each CDR3 protein, with no DNA. Across hundreds of thousands of distinct CDR3 sequences, the top ten clones capture about 2.3% of the sample. In regard to this clonotype: Its antigen remains unidentified.

Study-level points and caveats: Repertoires of patients may have been made more variable by differing immunosuppressive treatments.

Per germline, CDR1 DFQATT and CDR2 SNEGSKA (reference sequence). The CDR3 length is 13 residues. The sequence was obtained from a human donor with ulcerative colitis or Crohn's disease, or a healthy co-twin of an affected twin (not recorded which). Input material: blood. J is TRBJ2-4 and V is TRBV20-1. Here the CDR3 reads CSAGYLAKNIQYF.